This T cell receptor beta chain was retrieved from a study of neoadjuvant anti-PD-1 for oral cavity cancer (dated by TCRdb to the early 2020s). Study-wide context: Three to four biweekly doses of nivolumab at 3 mg/kg were mostly administered to patients before curative-intent surgical resection. There were 12 to 13 patients in the parent correlative cohort, and the response rate was about 36%. A fourth nivolumab dose was given around day 43 to patients without progression, and definitive surgical resection was performed in those patients on days 50-56. Patients with complete response, partial response or stable disease by RECIST 1.1 were defined as responders, whereas patients with progression were defined as non-responders.

The germline V gene gives CDR1 as SGHAT and CDR2 as FQNNGV. A distance of 12 bases separates the germline ends of V and J, which lose 5 bases and 5 bases respectively. The CDR3 sequence holds 13 residues, the cysteine and phenylalanine included. Only the CDR3 DNA stays, 39 bases, in frame from base 1. Concerning this clone itself: Its antigen is still unknown. No quality values exist for individual bases; no much larger clone is one base distant.

For deep sequencing, each PBMC sample was run in six replicates, with libraries mostly built from 400 to 550 ng of input genomic DNA. The immunoSEQ hsTCRbeta kit was used to prepare TCRbeta libraries, following the manufacturer's instructions. The finished libraries were brought together in one pool at 3 to 3.5 nM, which was then read using an Illumina NovaSeq 6000 S4 flow cell. The paper's data handling went like this. Raw data preprocessing and quality control were performed with the immunoSEQ Analyzer. The analysis was restricted to productive rearrangements, with each unique CDR3 amino acid sequence defining a clonotype. Repertoire clonality was estimated as the Gini-Simpson index, which was calculated using the R package tcR. Gini indices were compared with Student's t test, and associations with tumor size change were assessed by Pearson correlation. The table was pulled from immuneACCESS by TCRdb, which kept in-frame rearrangements only. Such tables lose some clones; where checked, under half of the loss comes from unresolved V genes, and the rest has no known cause. V and J calls and clone size are copied from that table; D and trimming were computed from the DNA. Counted in this sample were over 10,000 clones; roughly 70% of them appeared once. The ten top clones hold under 3.5% of the sample.

Reading the label with the study, this specimen's time point is: after neoadjuvant nivolumab, at surgical resection. Patients had been newly diagnosed with stage II-IVA oral cavity squamous cell carcinoma, and no prior systemic or radiation treatment had been given to the patients. The cohort was made up of patients with locally advanced, HPV-negative oral cavity squamous cell carcinoma. Peripheral blood mononuclear cells were analyzed directly and were not maintained or expanded in culture. Samples were obtained from a longitudinal correlative study of a single-arm phase II trial of neoadjuvant nivolumab in oral cavity squamous cell carcinoma. Genomic DNA-based TCRbeta sequencing was performed on subject-matched pre- and post-treatment PBMCs and tumors from three responders and three non-responders. Peripheral blood mononuclear cells were collected once before nivolumab treatment and again after treatment, at the time of surgery. Genomic DNA was isolated from PBMCs using the Maxwell RSC DNA from Cells kit.

Overall results and qualifications from the work: After neoadjuvant nivolumab, significantly higher T cell clonality (Gini index) was found within PBMCs in non-responders than in responders. Only a few patients per response group were included in the TCR analyses, and the authors called for validation in larger cohorts. Higher pretreatment blood Treg/Th17 ratios correlated with both higher pretreatment blood TCRbeta clonality and lower post-treatment tumor TCRbeta clonality.

The chain is encoded by TRBV11-2 joined to TRBJ1-2; too little of a D gene remains to name it. Sequenced here: PBMCs, sampled after nivolumab (anti-PD-1) treatment. The TCR comes from a person aged 40 to 85 with oral cavity squamous cell carcinoma. The CDR3 reads as follows: CASSRGSKYGYTF. The sequenced DNA is TGTGCCAGCAGCCGTGGGAGCAAGTATGGCTACACCTTC.